This T cell receptor (beta chain) was retrieved from a study of beta chain features in type 1 diabetes. Germline CDR1 and CDR2: LNHNV and YYDKDF (reference sequence). The CDR3 totals 16 residues. V lost 2 bases and J 7 bases, leaving 18 bases between the germline ends. Overall study findings and caveats: Shortening of TCRB CDR3s, moderate but significant, appeared in all four CD4+ subsets of Type 1 diabetes patients. It was among patients, rather than healthy donors, that naive, central memory and Treg TCRB repertoires appeared more similar.

This clone was seen more than once but under ten times. Its antigen is not known. The entirety of the isolated RNA underwent reverse transcription, so expressed TCRB transcripts were sequenced. Naive, central memory and regulatory T cell samples came to a mean of approximately 3.57 million reads. TCRdb's table, derived via immunoSEQ multiplex PCR, lists solely in-frame clones and lacks some. The sample carries a few hundred thousand clones, about 14% recorded once. Sequenced sample: naive CD4+ T cells from blood. The genes are TRBV15 and TRBJ2-1; the D gene is possibly TRBD2 (7 bases). The receptor was derived from a woman between 18 and 29 years old with type 1 diabetes. CDR3 in DNA: TGTGCCACCAGCAGATTGAAAGGGGGGGGGTTGAATGAGCAGTTCTTC. Translating it yields CATSRLKGGGLNEQFF.